One sample yielded the 24 T cell receptor beta chains listed below, sequenced in a study of response to subunit inactivated influenza vaccine (dated by TCRdb to the late 2010s). To prepare the library, RT-PCR was applied. Sequencing was carried out with an Illumina HiSeq 2500. TCRdb trimmed the raw reads at Q25, called clones with MiXCR and kept productive beta chains. Duplicate CDR3 protein sequences are folded into a single record with the most common DNA and genes. The sample yields more than 600,000 distinct CDR3 sequences; under 20% were counted once. The ten largest clones capture approximately 10% of the sample. Source: PBMCs from blood, taken 5 days after vaccination. These receptors all stem from a middle-aged man who received an inactivated influenza vaccine. Donor details come from another sample of the same person, matched by shared clones.

This clonotype was observed a few times. The chain links TRBV4-3 to TRBJ2-2; the match to TRBD2 covers 11 bases. V shed 0 bases and J 1 base; nucleotides not matched to a gene: 4. Per the germline V gene, CDR1 is LGHNA and CDR2 is YSLEER. The CDR3 sequence is 18 residues long. CDR3 in DNA: TGCGCCAGCAGCCAAGATCTCGGACTAGCGGGGAACACCGGGGAGCTGTTTTTT. Protein product: CASSQDLGLAGNTGELFF.

The table lists this clonotype with a few counts. The chain combines TRBV20-1 with TRBJ2-5; TRBD2 matches at 10 bases. J gave up 2 bases and V 6 bases, and 6 bases lay outside the gene matches. There are 14 residues in the CDR3. Germline lookup yields CDR1 DFQATT and CDR2 SNEGSKA (reference sequence). The CDR3 sequence is CSARLAGSQETQYF. The CDR3 nucleotides read TGCAGTGCAAGACTAGCGGGTAGTCAAGAGACCCAGTACTTC.

The V call is TRBV7-2, the J call TRBJ2-3, with no clear D. This CDR3 contains 14 residues. Germline loops: CDR1 SGHTA, CDR2 FQGNSA. Trimming cost V 5 bases and J 1 base, with 10 bases left between them. DNA for the CDR3: TGTGCCAGCAGCCCCATGGGCCGCACAGATACGCAGTATTTT. It encodes CASSPMGRTDTQYF.

This clonotype was picked up a small number of times. The J gene is TRBJ1-1, the V gene TRBV29-1; a weak D match, TRBD1 (5 bases). Germline V gives CDR1 SQVTM, CDR2 ANQGSEA. V gave up 6 bases and J gave up 5 bases, with 16 bases separating them. The CDR3 is 13 amino acids. In DNA form, the CDR3 reads TGCAGCGTGGCAGGGAGGGCGGGGACTGAAGCTTTCTTT. It translates to CSVAGRAGTEAFF.

For the CDR3, the DNA is TGCAGTGCTCCGGCGGGCAGGGATACGCAGTATTTT. As protein: CSAPAGRDTQYF. The chain links TRBV20-1 to TRBJ2-3; TRBD2 might be the D (5 bases). CDR3 length: 12 residues. V shed 5 bases and J shed 6 bases, with 12 bases lying between them. CDR1 and CDR2 from the germline V gene are DFQATT and SNEGSKA (reference sequence).

This clonotype has more than one count but fewer than ten. The rearrangement links TRBV6-2 or TRBV6-3 to TRBJ1-6; tentatively, D is TRBD1 (5 bases). Germline V CDR1 and CDR2: MNHEY, SVGEGT. Trimming left V 2 bases short and J 8 bases short, with 13 bases between. The CDR3 spans 15 residues. The CDR3 sequence is CASSYSSGRDSPLHF. CDR3 DNA sequence: TGTGCCAGCAGTTACAGTTCGGGACGGGATTCACCCCTCCACTTT.

The rearrangement links TRBV18 to TRBJ2-1, with D perhaps matching TRBD1 or TRBD2 (6 bases each). Trimming cost V 5 bases and J 0 bases, with 17 bases left between them. The CDR3 is made up of 17 amino acids. In germline, CDR1 is KGHSH, CDR2 LQKENI. The CDR3 DNA reads as TGTGCCAGCTCAAGGGGGGATAGCGGATACTCCTACAATGAGCAGTTCTTC. It yields the protein CASSRGDSGYSYNEQFF.

J is TRBJ2-6 and V is TRBV4-1, with D unclear. The germline V gene has CDR1 MGHRA and CDR2 YSYEKL. The V gene lost 0 bases and the J gene lost 1 base, with 16 bases spanning the gap. This CDR3 region has 19 residues. CDR3 nucleotide sequence: TGCGCCAGCAGCCAAGATAAGATGGACGTATGGTCTGGGGCCAACGTCCTGACTTTC. It specifies CASSQDKMDVWSGANVLTF.

In this sample, this clonotype turned up many times. The gene calls are TRBV20-1 and TRBJ2-1; perhaps TRBD1 as D (6 bases). Trimming took 0 bases from V and 7 from J, leaving 25 bases between them. From germline, CDR1 is DFQATT and CDR2 SNEGSKA (reference sequence). The CDR3 spans 18 residues. The CDR3 protein is CSARDLERQGTMGNEQFF. The DNA of the CDR3 is TGCAGTGCTAGAGATCTGGAGCGTCAGGGGACGATGGGTAATGAGCAGTTCTTC.

J is TRBJ2-7 and V is TRBV7-2, with TRBD1 matching 11 bases. Germline CDR1 SGHTA, CDR2 FQGNSA. The ends lost 5 bases at V and 5 bases at J; junction bases unmatched: 8. The CDR3 sequence is 15 residues long. The DNA for the CDR3 is TGTGCCAGCAGCGGACCGGGACAGGGGGATCACGAGCAGTACTTC. It translates to CASSGPGQGDHEQYF.

This clonotype was counted a few times. CDR3 loop: CSAMAAALETQYF. The DNA for the CDR3 is TGCAGTGCTATGGCCGCCGCGTTAGAGACCCAGTACTTC. The rearrangement joins TRBV20-1 to TRBJ2-5; D not certain. This CDR3 region has 13 residues. Germline V CDR1 and CDR2: DFQATT, SNEGSKA (reference sequence). V was cut by 4 bases and J by 4 bases, with 13 bases left in between.

The chain has TRBV20-1 and TRBJ1-2; 10 bases align to TRBD1. With 5 bases clipped from V and 7 bases from J, the junction kept 7 bases outside the gene matches. Germline CDR1 reads DFQATT; CDR2 reads SNEGSKA (reference sequence). The length of the CDR3 is 13 residues. CDR3 in DNA: TGCAGTGCTCACGACAGGGGGCCCGGTGGCTACACCTTC. Translated: CSAHDRGPGGYTF.

A few counts support this clonotype. The J gene is TRBJ2-7, the V gene TRBV6-2 or TRBV6-3; D is undetermined. CDR3 size: 17 residues. Germline V lookup: CDR1 MNHEY, CDR2 SVGEGT. The germline V and J ends were trimmed by 0 bases and 0 bases, with 15 bases remaining between them. The CDR3 region is CASSYSTQGRPSYEQYF. The CDR3 nucleotides read TGTGCCAGCAGTTACTCCACTCAAGGGCGGCCCTCCTACGAGCAGTACTTC.

A few counts support this clonotype. The chain is built from TRBV18 and TRBJ2-7; 7 bases are shared with TRBD1. This CDR3 has 14 residues. The junction had 8 bases not matched to a gene; V was cut back by 3 bases and J by 6 bases. CDR1 KGHSH and CDR2 LQKENI come from the germline V gene. The CDR3: CASSPAQGKGEQYF. The CDR3 DNA reads as TGTGCCAGCTCACCTGCACAGGGGAAAGGCGAGCAGTACTTC.

This clonotype showed up just a few times. The V call is TRBV5-1, the J call TRBJ2-2, with D perhaps given as TRBD1 or TRBD2 (5 bases each). This CDR3 spans 15 amino acids. Per the germline V gene, CDR1 is SGHRS and CDR2 is YFSETQ. V was trimmed by 4 bases and J by 6 bases, leaving 16 bases between them. This CDR3 reads CASSRAGRDAGELFF. CDR3 coding DNA: TGCGCCAGCAGCAGGGCTGGACGGGACGCCGGGGAGCTGTTTTTT.

The chain combines TRBV9 with TRBJ2-1; 11 nucleotides agree with TRBD2. V trimming: 1 base; J trimming: 7 bases; junction bases outside the gene matches: 10. The germline V gene encodes CDR1 SGDLS and CDR2 YYNGEE. This CDR3 has 17 amino acids. The CDR3 coding sequence is TGTGCCAGCAGCGTAACTAGCGGGAGAGGGGAGGGTAATGAGCAGTTCTTC. This sequence encodes CASSVTSGRGEGNEQFF.

Only a few counts were recorded for this clonotype. This chain links TRBV20-1 with TRBJ2-7; TRBD1 matches 9 bases. CDR3 size: 16 residues. Germline V lookup: CDR1 DFQATT, CDR2 SNEGSKA (reference sequence). The V segment lost 6 bases and the J segment 6 bases; nucleotides outside the gene matches: 18. This CDR3 is CSASNRGRILNGEQYF. The CDR3 bases are TGCAGTGCCTCGAACAGGGGGCGAATTCTAAACGGCGAGCAGTACTTC.

In its sample, this clonotype was seen a few times. The genes are TRBV4-2 and TRBJ2-1; 9 positions agree with TRBD2. V was clipped by 4 bases and J by 6 bases; unmatched bases: 13. Germline loops: CDR1 LGHNA, CDR2 YNFKEQ. The CDR3 spans 17 residues. CDR3 coding DNA: TGTGCCAGCAGCCCCGATCTGTGGGCGGGGGGGGGCAATGAGCAGTTCTTC. Its translation is CASSPDLWAGGGNEQFF.

In its sample, this clonotype was seen a few times. The chain is built from TRBV27 and TRBJ2-7; D gene unclear. The CDR3 contains 15 residues. V was shortened by 0 bases and J by 2 bases, with 11 bases between the two germline ends. Germline lookup yields CDR1 MNHEY and CDR2 SMNVEV (reference sequence). Here the CDR3 DNA reads TGTGCCAGCAGTTTATCGACGGCAGCGACCTACGAGCAGTACTTC. It codes for CASSLSTAATYEQYF.

This clonotype was seen a handful of times. V gene TRBV20-1 combines with J gene TRBJ2-1, with D possibly being TRBD1 (7 bases). The V end lost 7 bases, the J end lost 9 bases, and 13 bases lay between the germline ends. The CDR3 runs to 11 residues. Germline V lookup: CDR1 DFQATT, CDR2 SNEGSKA (reference sequence). CDR3 coding DNA: TGCAGTGAGGGGGCGGGACGTGAGCAGTTCTTC. Residues: CSEGAGREQFF.

This clonotype was seen ten or more times. The chain links TRBV24-1 to TRBJ2-7, with TRBD2 as a possible D gene (6 bases). This CDR3 contains 15 residues. Germline V lookup: CDR1 KGHDR, CDR2 SFDVKD. V was pared by 3 bases and J by 3 bases, with 14 bases between. The CDR3 region is CATSDRRDSYYEQYF. CDR3 DNA: TGTGCCACCAGTGATCGCCGGGACTCATACTACGAGCAGTACTTC.

There are a few counts of this clonotype. This chain joins TRBV29-1 and TRBJ2-7; D gene unclear. The CDR3 is made up of 12 amino acids. The V gene's germline CDR1 is SQVTM and CDR2 ANQGSEA. V was shortened by 2 bases and J by 4 bases, with 9 bases between the two germline ends. CDR3 sequence: CSVEWAGYEQYF. The CDR3 DNA reads TGCAGCGTTGAATGGGCCGGATACGAGCAGTACTTC.

This clonotype was seen only a few times. This chain connects TRBV30 to TRBJ2-7; D call uncertain. From germline, CDR1 is GTSNPN and CDR2 SVGIG (reference sequence). This CDR3 has 14 residues. Deletions cut 3 bases from V and 5 bases from J, with 17 bases between. CDR3 DNA: TGTGCCTGGAGAGTTGGTGGTGCCCCGGACGAGCAGTACTTC. This codes for CAWRVGGAPDEQYF.

This chain joins TRBV15 and TRBJ2-3; no firm D call. The ends were cut back, 0 bases at V and 6 bases at J, with 7 bases in the middle. The CDR3 covers 13 residues. Germline-derived CDR1 and CDR2 are LNHNV and YYDKDF (reference sequence). In DNA form, the CDR3 reads TGTGCCACCAGCAGAGACCCGGAGGATACGCAGTATTTT. Its protein is CATSRDPEDTQYF. The full variable domain, its missing parts supplied by reference TRBV15 and TRBJ2-3, is DAMVIQNPRYQVTQFGKPVTLSCSQTLNHNVMYWYQQKSSQAPKLLFHYYDKDFNNEADTPDNFQSRRPNTSFCFLDIRSPGLGDTAMYLCATSRDPEDTQYFGPGTRLTVL.